Listed here is a single TCR beta chain. Its binding antigen is unknown. No quality values exist for individual bases; no much larger clone is one base distant. This sample was included in a study of T-cell memory formation after mild COVID-19 (dated by TCRdb to about 2021). Study-level background: TCR sequence clusters from the two donors were largely donor specific. Longitudinal TCRalpha and TCRbeta repertoire sequencing tracked T-cell clones expanding and contracting after mild COVID-19 in a couple of donors. The cohort was made up of two young adult volunteers, one female and one male, who were previously healthy. Here is what the overall study found, with its caveats: Contracting CD4+ clones were located mainly in the CM and EM memory subsets, whereas CD8+ clones were found to be enriched in EMRA. SARS-CoV-2 specificity was not confirmed for the second-wave clones peaking on day 37. From day 15 to 85, contracting clones showed balanced CD4/CD8 phenotypes, whereas a second wave of clones that expanded from day 15 to 37 leaned towards CD4+. The study included only two mild cases, and larger cohorts that include severe cases with pre-infection samples were judged to be necessary. Some responding clones were detected in pre-infection memory, which suggested that pre-existing cross-reactive memory T cells had joined the SARS-CoV-2 response.

TCRdb lists the instrument as Illumina NovaSeq 6000. TCRalpha and TCRbeta cDNA libraries were built by 5'RACE with constant-segment primers, adding sample barcodes and unique molecular identifiers. Trizol reagent was used to extract RNA from every sample. The libraries were amplified in two PCR steps, and the second step added a second sample barcode and Illumina TruSeq adapters. Libraries were sequenced on an Illumina NovaSeq with 2 x 150 bp paired-end reads. For the original study's pipeline: Demultiplexing of reads and collapsing into UMI-guided consensus sequences were performed with migec v1.2.7. Using mixcr v2.1.11, UMI consensuses were aligned to TRA and TRB V and J templates and then assembled into clonotypes. A clonotype was counted as expanded or contracted only when both edgeR and NoisET called the clonotype significant, with the noise models trained on biological replicates. For edgeR calls, the thresholds were a false discovery rate-adjusted p below 0.01 and a log2 fold-change of 1. As an exploratory analysis of dynamics, max-normalized trajectories of the 1000 most abundant clonotypes were examined by PCA with hierarchical clustering. Separately sequenced CD4+ and CD8+ repertoires were used to assign the CD4 or CD8 phenotype of responding clones. In-frame beta chains were kept once TCRdb had trimmed the public reads at Q25 with fastp and called clones with MiXCR. Rows are unified per CDR3 protein, each entry keeping the most common DNA and genes. TCRdb's processing, not the authors' own work, is the source of the V and J calls. Counted in this sample were about 140,000 distinct CDR3 sequences; 11% to 15% of them appeared once. More than 25% of the sample comes from the top ten.

PBMCs were isolated by Ficoll-Paque density gradient centrifugation. CDR1 and CDR2 were assigned from the germline V gene (reference sequence) as GTSNPN and SVGIG. Spanning cysteine to phenylalanine, the CDR3 consists of 14 amino acids. This entry keeps only the CDR3 DNA: 42 bases, framed from base 1. The V and J ends are trimmed by 8 bases and 6 bases, leaving 22 bases between them. The rearranged chain carries TRBV30 and TRBJ1-2, with a tentative D gene TRBD1 over 5 matching bases. The source is an adult woman who had mild COVID-19 (a few samples of this study predate the infection). The sample titles of this study are shuffled in the database, so cell type and time point are left out; the donor was told from shared clones. Specimen: PBMCs or a T cell subset sorted from them (not recorded which). The CDR3 region has the sequence CAGKGAGMDHGYTF. The sequenced DNA: TGTGCCGGAAAAGGGGCAGGGATGGACCATGGCTACACCTTC.